A single sample gave rise to the 14 T cell receptor beta chains below, sequenced in a study of CD8+ T cells in alopecia areata. The sequencing template was cDNA reverse transcribed from extracted RNA. Profiled with immunoSEQ multiplex PCR; TCRdb holds only in-frame clones, not every one. The table lists 190,000 or so clones, 60% to 70% of them singletons. Treatment reported: oral pan-JAK inhibitor, 5-10 mg twice daily. Sequences were derived from CD4+ T cells sorted from blood, sampled at week 4, from a patient treated with tofacitinib. The origin of the receptors is a human donor with alopecia areata.

V and J are TRBV6-5 and TRBJ2-3; D remains unclear. The CDR3 is made up of 15 amino acids. Trimming pared 0 bases from V and 8 bases from J, leaving 15 bases between. CDR1 and CDR2 (germline): MNHEY, SVGAGI. The CDR3: CASSYSGIGRITQYF. The CDR3 DNA sequence: TGTGCCAGCAGTTACTCAGGGATCGGCAGAATTACGCAGTATTTT.

This CDR3 reads CASSPPTGLGETQYF. The CDR3 DNA reads as TGTGCCAGCTCACCACCTACAGGGTTAGGCGAGACCCAGTACTTC. The chain combines TRBV18 with TRBJ2-5; a possible D gene is TRBD1 (6 bases). Trimming cost V 0 bases and J 5 bases, with 13 bases left between them. The CDR3 has 15 amino acids. Germline loops: CDR1 KGHSH, CDR2 LQKENI.

The V and J genes are TRBV6-6 and TRBJ1-1; TRBD1 might be the D (5 bases). V lost 2 bases to trimming and J lost 0 bases, with 13 bases between them. The CDR3 spans 16 residues. CDR1 is MNHNY and CDR2 is SVGAGI in the germline V gene (reference sequence). The CDR3 sequence is CASSYRPDSLNTEAFF. CDR3 in DNA: TGTGCCAGCAGTTACCGCCCTGACAGTCTGAACACTGAAGCTTTCTTT.

The V and J genes are TRBV7-9 and TRBJ2-2; the D gene is possibly TRBD1 (6 bases). The CDR3 covers 17 residues. Germline CDR1 is SEHNR and CDR2 is FQNEAQ (reference sequence). The germline V and J ends were trimmed by 3 bases and 4 bases, with 18 bases remaining between them. CDR3 residues: CASSFRPGDQFTGELFF. Written as DNA, the CDR3 is TGTGCCAGCAGCTTTAGGCCAGGGGACCAATTCACCGGGGAGCTGTTTTTT.

As for this clone: The junction and the germline gene differ at one end; a read error may be behind it. The genes are TRBV29-1 and TRBJ1-1, with 8 bases matching TRBD1. CDR1 SQVTM and CDR2 ANQGSEA come from the germline V gene. The CDR3 runs 14 residues. CDR3 DNA sequence: TGCAGCGTTGTAAGGACAGGGTTGAACTCTGAAGCTTTCTTT. Protein sequence: CSVVRTGLNSEAFF.

The rearrangement links TRBV12-5 to TRBJ2-3; no reliable D call. CDR3 length: 15 residues. Trimming stripped 5 bases from V and 4 bases from J, with 16 bases between. CDR1 LGHNT and CDR2 FRNRAP come from the germline V gene. CDR3 in DNA: TGTGCTAGTGGTCGAATTGCCACTGGGGCAGATACGCAGTATTTT. This codes for CASGRIATGADTQYF.

The chain recombines TRBV7-2 with TRBJ1-1; D unclear. V was cut by 5 bases and J by 0 bases, with 13 bases left in between. CDR1 SGHTA and CDR2 FQGNSA come from the germline V gene. CDR3 length equals 15 residues. Here the CDR3 reads CASSVHSTLNTEAFF. CDR3 DNA sequence: TGTGCCAGCAGCGTCCACAGCACCCTGAACACTGAAGCTTTCTTT.

The rearrangement links TRBV30 to TRBJ2-7, with TRBD2 matching 13 bases. Germline V gives CDR1 GTSNPN, CDR2 SVGIG (reference sequence). Germline trimming cut 1 base from V and 4 bases from J; bases unmatched to any gene: 1. The CDR3 spans 14 residues. The chain's CDR3 is CAWSGGLAGYEQYF. In DNA form, the CDR3 reads TGTGCCTGGAGTGGGGGACTAGCGGGGTACGAGCAGTACTTC.

The chain employs TRBV5-1 and TRBJ2-1; D is ambiguous. Trimming left V 0 bases short and J 3 bases short, with 10 bases between. The CDR3 covers 15 residues. CDR1 SGHRS and CDR2 YFSETQ come from the germline V gene. The CDR3 region is CASSLGTSFYNEQFF. CDR3 nucleotides: TGCGCCAGCAGCTTGGGCACCTCCTTCTACAATGAGCAGTTCTTC.

The chain couples TRBV2 to TRBJ1-1; D is possibly TRBD1 (6 bases). The CDR3 runs to 13 residues. Germline CDR1 reads SNHLY; CDR2 reads FYNNEI. V was shortened by 6 bases and J by 1 base, with 9 bases between the two germline ends. The CDR3 loop is CASRRQENTEAFF. The CDR3 DNA sequence: TGTGCCAGCAGACGACAGGAGAACACTGAAGCTTTCTTT. The full variable domain, rest sourced from reference TRBV2 and TRBJ1-1, is EPEVTQTPSHQVTQMGQEVILRCVPISNHLYFYWYRQILGQKVEFLVSFYNNEISEKSEIFDDQFSVERPDGSNFTLKIRSTKLEDSAMYFCASRRQENTEAFFGQGTRLTVV.

This chain joins TRBV29-1 and TRBJ1-1; D gene ambiguous. Germline CDR1 is SQVTM and CDR2 is ANQGSEA. Trimming removed 6 bases from V and 9 bases from J, with 11 bases in between. The CDR3 is 10 amino acids. The CDR3 loop is CSVLEAKAFF. The CDR3, as DNA: TGCAGCGTACTGGAGGCGAAAGCTTTCTTT.

This clone appeared a few times. The J gene is TRBJ2-6, the V gene TRBV27; perhaps D is TRBD1 or TRBD2 (5 bases each). Germline V gene data show CDR1 as MNHEY and CDR2 as SMNVEV (reference sequence). The CDR3 has 16 residues. With 2 bases removed from V and 2 bases from J, the gap between germline ends came to 10 bases. The CDR3 region is CASSLRGVAGANVLTF. CDR3 in DNA: TGTGCCAGCAGTTTAAGGGGAGTAGCTGGGGCCAACGTCCTGACTTTC.

The J gene is TRBJ1-1, the V gene TRBV18; D not resolved. Germline loops: CDR1 KGHSH, CDR2 LQKENI. The CDR3 totals 13 residues. V lost 2 bases and J 1 base, leaving 5 bases between the germline ends. CDR3 in DNA: TGTGCCAGCTCACCAAGCGCGAACACTGAAGCTTTCTTT. It yields the protein CASSPSANTEAFF.

This chain joins TRBV30 and TRBJ1-5; D uncertain. The germline CDR1 and CDR2 sequences are GTSNPN and SVGIG (reference sequence). Trimming removed 0 bases at V and 7 bases at J, with 16 bases between. The CDR3 is made up of 15 amino acids. In nucleotides, the CDR3 is TGTGCCTGGAGTGTACGGAGGAGGGCTGAACAGCCCCAGCATTTT. Translation gives CAWSVRRRAEQPQHF.